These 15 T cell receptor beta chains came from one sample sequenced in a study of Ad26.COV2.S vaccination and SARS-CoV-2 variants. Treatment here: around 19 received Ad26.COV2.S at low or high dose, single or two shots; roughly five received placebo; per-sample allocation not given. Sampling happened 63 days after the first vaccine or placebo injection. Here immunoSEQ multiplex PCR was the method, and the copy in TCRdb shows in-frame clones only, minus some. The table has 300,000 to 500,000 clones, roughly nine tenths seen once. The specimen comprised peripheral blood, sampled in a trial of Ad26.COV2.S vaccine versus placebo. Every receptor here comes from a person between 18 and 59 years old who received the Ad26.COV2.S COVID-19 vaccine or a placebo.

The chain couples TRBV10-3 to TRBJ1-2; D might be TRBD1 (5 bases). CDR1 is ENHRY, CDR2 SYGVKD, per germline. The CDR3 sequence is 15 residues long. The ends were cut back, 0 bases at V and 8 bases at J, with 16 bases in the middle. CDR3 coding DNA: TGTGCCATCAGTGAGTCGAACCCGACAGCTTTGGGCTACACCTTC. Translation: CAISESNPTALGYTF.

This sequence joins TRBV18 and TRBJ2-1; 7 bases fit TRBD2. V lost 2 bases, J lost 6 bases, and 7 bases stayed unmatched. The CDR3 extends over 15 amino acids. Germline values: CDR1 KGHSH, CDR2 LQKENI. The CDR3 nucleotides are TGTGCCAGCTCACCAGAAGGAGCGGGGCGCAATGAGCAGTTCTTC. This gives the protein CASSPEGAGRNEQFF.

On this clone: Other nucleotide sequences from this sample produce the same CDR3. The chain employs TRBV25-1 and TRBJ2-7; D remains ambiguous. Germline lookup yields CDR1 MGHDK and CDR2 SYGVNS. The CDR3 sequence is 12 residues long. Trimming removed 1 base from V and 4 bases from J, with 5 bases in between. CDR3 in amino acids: CASSESGYEQYF. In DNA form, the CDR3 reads TGTGCCAGCAGTGAATCCGGGTACGAGCAGTACTTC.

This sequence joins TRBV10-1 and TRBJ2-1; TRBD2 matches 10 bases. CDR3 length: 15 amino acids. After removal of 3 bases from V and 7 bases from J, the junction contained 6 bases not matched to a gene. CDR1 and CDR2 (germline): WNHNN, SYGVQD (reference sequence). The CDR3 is CASSEQAGGGNEQFF. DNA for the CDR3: TGCGCCAGCAGTGAACAAGCGGGGGGGGGAAATGAGCAGTTCTTC.

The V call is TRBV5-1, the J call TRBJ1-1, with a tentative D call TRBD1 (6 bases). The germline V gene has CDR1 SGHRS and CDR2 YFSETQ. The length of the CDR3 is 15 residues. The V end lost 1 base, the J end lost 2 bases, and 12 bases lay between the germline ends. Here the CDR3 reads CASSLIGQQNTEAFF. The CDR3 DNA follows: TGCGCCAGCAGCTTGATTGGACAGCAAAACACTGAAGCTTTCTTT. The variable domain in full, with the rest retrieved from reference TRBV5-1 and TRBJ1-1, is KAGVTQTPRYLIKTRGQQVTLSCSPISGHRSVSWYQQTPGQGLQFLFEYFSETQRNKGNFPGRFSGRQFSNSRSEMNVSTLELGDSALYLCASSLIGQQNTEAFFGQGTRLTVV.

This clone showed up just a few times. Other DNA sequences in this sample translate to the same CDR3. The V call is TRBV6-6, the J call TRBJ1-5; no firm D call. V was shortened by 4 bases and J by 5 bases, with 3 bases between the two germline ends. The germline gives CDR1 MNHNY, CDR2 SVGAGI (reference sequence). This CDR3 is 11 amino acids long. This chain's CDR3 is CASSSDQPQHF. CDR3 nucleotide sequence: TGTGCCAGCAGTTCCGATCAGCCCCAGCATTTT.

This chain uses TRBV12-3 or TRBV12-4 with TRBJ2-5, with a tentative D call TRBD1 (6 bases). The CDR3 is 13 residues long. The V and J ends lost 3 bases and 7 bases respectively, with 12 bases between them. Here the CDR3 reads CASSFRTVGTQYF. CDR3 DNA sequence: TGTGCCAGCAGTTTTCGGACAGTTGGGACCCAGTACTTC.

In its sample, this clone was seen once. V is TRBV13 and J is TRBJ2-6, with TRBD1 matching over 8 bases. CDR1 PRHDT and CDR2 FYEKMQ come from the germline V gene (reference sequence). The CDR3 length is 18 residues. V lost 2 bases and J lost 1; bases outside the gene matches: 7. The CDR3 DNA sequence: TGTGCCAGCAGCTTAAAAAACAGGGGGTCGTCTGGGGCCAACGTCCTGACTTTC. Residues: CASSLKNRGSSGANVLTF.

Here the CDR3 reads CASSHNGGGRAKNIQYF. CDR3 in DNA: TGCGCCAGCAGCCATAATGGGGGCGGCAGGGCCAAAAACATTCAGTACTTC. The chain combines TRBV4-1 with TRBJ2-4; D may be TRBD1 (6 bases). Germline assignment: CDR1 MGHRA and CDR2 YSYEKL. V lost 3 bases and J lost 1, with 16 bases in between. The CDR3 runs 17 residues.

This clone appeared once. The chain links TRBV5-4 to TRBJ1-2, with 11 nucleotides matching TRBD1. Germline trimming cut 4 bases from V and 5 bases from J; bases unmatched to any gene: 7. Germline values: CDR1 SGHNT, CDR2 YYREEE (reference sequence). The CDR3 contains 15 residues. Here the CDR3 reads CASSLRTGGAYGYTF. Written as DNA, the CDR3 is TGTGCCAGCAGCCTACGGACAGGGGGCGCTTATGGCTACACCTTC.

The CDR3, as DNA: TGTGCCTGGAGTCCAACGGCCTCCTACGAGCAGTACTTC. This encodes CAWSPTASYEQYF. The gene calls are TRBV30 and TRBJ2-7; D gene unclear. CDR1 is GTSNPN and CDR2 is SVGIG in the germline V gene (reference sequence). V was cut by 2 bases and J by 0 bases, with 8 bases left in between. There are 13 residues in the CDR3.

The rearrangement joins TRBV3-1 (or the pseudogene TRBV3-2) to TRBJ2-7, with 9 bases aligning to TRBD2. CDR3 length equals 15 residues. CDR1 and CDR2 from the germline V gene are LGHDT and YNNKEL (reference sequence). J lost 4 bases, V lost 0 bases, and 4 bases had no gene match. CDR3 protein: CASSQDLAGVYEQYF. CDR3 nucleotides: TGTGCCAGCAGCCAAGATTTAGCGGGGGTGTACGAGCAGTACTTC.

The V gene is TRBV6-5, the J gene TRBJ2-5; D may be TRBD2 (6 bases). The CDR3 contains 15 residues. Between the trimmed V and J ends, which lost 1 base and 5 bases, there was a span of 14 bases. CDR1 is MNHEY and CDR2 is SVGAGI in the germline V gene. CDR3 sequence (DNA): TGTGCCAGCAGTTACTTTCGGCGGGGTCGGGAGACCCAGTACTTC. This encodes CASSYFRRGRETQYF.

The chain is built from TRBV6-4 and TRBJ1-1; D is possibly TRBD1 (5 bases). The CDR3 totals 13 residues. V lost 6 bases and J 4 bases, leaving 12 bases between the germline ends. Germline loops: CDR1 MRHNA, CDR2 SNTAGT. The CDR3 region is CASSHGGVTEAFF. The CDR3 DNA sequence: TGTGCCAGCAGCCACGGGGGGGTCACTGAAGCTTTCTTT.

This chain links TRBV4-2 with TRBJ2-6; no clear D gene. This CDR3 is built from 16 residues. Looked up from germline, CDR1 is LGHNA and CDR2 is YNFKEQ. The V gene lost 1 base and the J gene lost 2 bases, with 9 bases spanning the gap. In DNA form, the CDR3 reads TGTGCCAGCAGCCAAGTAAAGGGAACTGGGGCCAACGTCCTGACTTTC. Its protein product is CASSQVKGTGANVLTF.